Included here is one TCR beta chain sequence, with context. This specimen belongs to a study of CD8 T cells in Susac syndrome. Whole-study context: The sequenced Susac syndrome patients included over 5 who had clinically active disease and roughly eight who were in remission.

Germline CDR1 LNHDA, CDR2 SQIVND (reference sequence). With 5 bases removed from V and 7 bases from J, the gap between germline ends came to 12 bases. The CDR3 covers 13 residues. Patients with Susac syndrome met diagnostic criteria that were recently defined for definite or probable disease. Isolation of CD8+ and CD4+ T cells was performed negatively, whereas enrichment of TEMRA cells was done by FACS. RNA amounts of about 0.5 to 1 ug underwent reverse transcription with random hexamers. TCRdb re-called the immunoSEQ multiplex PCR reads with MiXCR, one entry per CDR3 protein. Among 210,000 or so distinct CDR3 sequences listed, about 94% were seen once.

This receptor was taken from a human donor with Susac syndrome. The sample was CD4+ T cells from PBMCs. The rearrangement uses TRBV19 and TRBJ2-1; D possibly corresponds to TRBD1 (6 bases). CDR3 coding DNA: TGTGCCAGTAGTCAGGGGCATCGGAATGAGCAGTTCTTC. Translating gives CASSQGHRNEQFF.